What follows are 28 T cell receptor beta chains derived from one specimen sequenced in a study of blood T cell repertoires in COVID-19. Profiling relied on immunoSEQ multiplex PCR, and the TCRdb table lists in-frame clones only, not all of them. The profile shows 200,000 to 250,000 clones, nearly 85% of them singletons. Sequenced: peripheral blood. Receptors originate from a woman in her 30s with COVID-19, enrolled during active disease.

The chain employs TRBV5-6 and TRBJ1-5, with D perhaps matching TRBD1 (6 bases). With 0 bases removed from V and 2 bases from J, the gap between germline ends came to 12 bases. Germline values: CDR1 SGHDT, CDR2 YYEEEE. The CDR3 spans 16 residues. The CDR3 sequence is CASSLGGRIGNQPQHF. In DNA form, the CDR3 reads TGTGCCAGCAGCTTGGGGGGGCGCATAGGCAATCAGCCCCAGCATTTT.

The rearrangement joins TRBV6-4 to TRBJ2-1; 11 positions agree with TRBD2. The germline CDR1 and CDR2 sequences are MRHNA and SNTAGT. V trimming: 6 bases; J trimming: 0 bases; junction bases outside the gene matches: 4. This CDR3 has 16 amino acids. The DNA for the CDR3 is TGTGCCAGCAGCCGACTAGCGGGGAGCTCCTACAATGAGCAGTTCTTC. Translating gives CASSRLAGSSYNEQFF.

The rearrangement joins TRBV5-1 to TRBJ1-5; D is unclear. Germline CDR1 reads SGHRS; CDR2 reads YFSETQ. The CDR3 loop spans 15 amino acids. Between the trimmed V and J ends, which lost 4 bases and 0 bases, there was a span of 11 bases. The CDR3 reads CASSVGRDSNQPQHF. In nucleotides, the CDR3 is TGCGCCAGCAGCGTTGGACGGGATAGCAATCAGCCCCAGCATTTT.

The CDR3, as DNA: TGTGCCAGCAGCCTACCCGGGACAGGGAACTATGGCTACACCTTC. Amino acids: CASSLPGTGNYGYTF. The rearrangement joins TRBV13 to TRBJ1-2, with 9 positions matching TRBD1. The CDR3 covers 15 residues. Germline V gene lookup returns CDR1 PRHDT and CDR2 FYEKMQ (reference sequence). V lost 5 bases and J lost 2; bases outside the gene matches: 6.

Only a few counts were recorded for this clone. The chain joins TRBV18 to TRBJ2-3; D is perhaps TRBD2 (5 bases). The V gene lost 5 bases and the J gene lost 0 bases, with 21 bases spanning the gap. Germline CDR1 reads KGHSH; CDR2 reads LQKENI. The CDR3 length is 18 residues. Here the CDR3 reads CASSSRGGGASSTDTQYF. The DNA of the CDR3 is TGTGCCAGCTCATCTCGGGGTGGCGGAGCGTCTAGCACAGATACGCAGTATTTT. Based on the CDR3 plus reference TRBV18 and TRBJ2-3, the full variable domain is NAGVMQNPRHLVRRRGQEARLRCSPMKGHSHVYWYRQLPEEGLKFMVYLQKENIIDESGMPKERFSAEFPKEGPSILRIQQVVRGDSAAYFCASSSRGGGASSTDTQYFGPGTRLTVL.

The chain has TRBV7-9 and TRBJ1-2; weak D call: TRBD1 (5 bases). V gave up 1 base and J gave up 8 bases, with 11 bases separating them. The CDR3 is 13 amino acids. Germline CDR1 is SEHNR and CDR2 is FQNEAQ (reference sequence). DNA of the CDR3: TGTGCCAGCAGCTTAGGAGGGACTAACGGCTACACCTTC. Translated: CASSLGGTNGYTF.

This clone has only a few counts. The CDR3 loop reads CASSVGDRGTYEQYF. As DNA, the CDR3 is TGTGCCAGCAGCGTAGGAGACAGGGGCACCTACGAGCAGTACTTC. This chain joins TRBV9 and TRBJ2-7; TRBD1 agrees at 8 bases. CDR3 size: 15 residues. V gave up 0 bases and J gave up 2 bases; unmatched junction bases: 4. Germline lookup yields CDR1 SGDLS and CDR2 YYNGEE.

The chain links TRBV6-2 or TRBV6-3 to TRBJ2-5, with a possible D match to TRBD2 (6 bases). Germline-derived CDR1 and CDR2 are MNHEY and SVGEGT. CDR3 length equals 20 residues. The germline V and J ends were trimmed by 6 bases and 3 bases, with 32 bases remaining between them. CDR3: CASSPTPSPLAWVDKETQYF. CDR3 DNA: TGTGCCAGCAGCCCCACCCCTAGCCCCCTAGCGTGGGTAGACAAAGAGACCCAGTACTTC.

This clone has just one count. The chain joins TRBV7-2 to TRBJ2-1; TRBD2 matches 13 bases. The CDR3 sequence is 16 residues long. V shed 5 bases, J shed 4 bases, and the junction held 5 bases outside the gene matches. Germline V gene data show CDR1 as SGHTA and CDR2 as FQGNSA. The CDR3 region has the DNA TGTGCCAGCAGCCCGCGGGGACTAGCGGGGTACAATGAGCAGTTCTTC. As protein: CASSPRGLAGYNEQFF.

This rearrangement joins TRBV20-1 to TRBJ1-2, with D maybe TRBD1 (6 bases). Trimming left V 6 bases short and J 7 bases short, with 12 bases between. This CDR3 contains 11 residues. CDR1 and CDR2 from the germline V gene are DFQATT and SNEGSKA (reference sequence). The DNA for the CDR3 is TGCAGTGCCCGGACAGTGGTTGGCTACACCTTC. This translates into CSARTVVGYTF.

The chain employs TRBV20-1 and TRBJ2-1, with unresolved D. V lost 6 bases, J lost 3 bases, and 6 bases lay in between. Germline loops: CDR1 DFQATT, CDR2 SNEGSKA (reference sequence). The CDR3 runs to 11 residues. This chain's CDR3 is CSAPVYNEQFF. The CDR3 DNA reads as TGCAGTGCCCCCGTCTACAATGAGCAGTTCTTC.

This clone appeared a single time. The genes are TRBV6-5 and TRBJ2-3, with a weak D call TRBD2 (5 bases). Deletions cut 5 bases from V and 0 bases from J, with 12 bases between. The CDR3 consists of 15 residues. Germline V gene data show CDR1 as MNHEY and CDR2 as SVGAGI. CDR3 loop: CASSITRPSTDTQYF. CDR3 bases: TGTGCCAGCAGTATTACTAGGCCTAGCACAGATACGCAGTATTTT.

The genes are TRBV2 and TRBJ2-2; 11 bases align to TRBD2. From germline, CDR1 is SNHLY and CDR2 FYNNEI. This CDR3 has 18 residues. The junction had 14 bases not matched to a gene; V was cut back by 5 bases and J by 6 bases. For the CDR3, the DNA is TGTGCCAGCAGTCCACATAGCGGGAGGGCCTTAATACCCGGGGAGCTGTTTTTT. Translated: CASSPHSGRALIPGELFF. The variable domain in full, with the rest retrieved from reference TRBV2 and TRBJ2-2, is EPEVTQTPSHQVTQMGQEVILRCVPISNHLYFYWYRQILGQKVEFLVSFYNNEISEKSEIFDDQFSVERPDGSNFTLKIRSTKLEDSAMYFCASSPHSGRALIPGELFFGEGSRLTVL.

The CDR3, as DNA: TGTGCCAGCAGCGTAGGGGCAGGGGGCCCCTACAATGAGCAGTTCTTC. Amino acid sequence: CASSVGAGGPYNEQFF. This chain links TRBV9 with TRBJ2-1, with 8 nucleotides matching TRBD1. Germline V lookup: CDR1 SGDLS, CDR2 YYNGEE. Trimming at V came to 0 bases and at J to 2 bases, leaving 4 bases not matched to a gene. The CDR3 sequence is 16 residues long.

V gene TRBV29-1 combines with J gene TRBJ2-5; TRBD2 is a possible D gene (5 bases). The CDR3 covers 14 residues. Germline V gene lookup returns CDR1 SQVTM and CDR2 ANQGSEA. V was trimmed by 2 bases and J by 5 bases, leaving 15 bases between them. The CDR3 DNA reads as TGCAGCGTTGAAAGCCTAGCCCTGGGGGAGACCCAGTACTTC. Translation: CSVESLALGETQYF.

The V gene is TRBV11-2, the J gene TRBJ1-3; no clear D gene. The CDR3 loop spans 15 amino acids. V was pared by 3 bases and J by 0 bases, with 9 bases between. The germline V gene encodes CDR1 SGHAT and CDR2 FQNNGV. The CDR3 sequence is CASSFAGYSGNTIYF. CDR3 DNA: TGTGCCAGCAGCTTTGCGGGCTACTCTGGAAACACCATATATTTT.

The CDR3 sequence is CASSSDRGGEQFF. CDR3 in DNA: TGTGCCAGCAGCTCGGACAGGGGAGGAGAGCAGTTCTTC. The chain uses TRBV11-2 and TRBJ2-1, with 9 bases fitting TRBD1. The V segment lost 4 bases and the J segment 10 bases; nucleotides outside the gene matches: 5. Looked up from germline, CDR1 is SGHAT and CDR2 is FQNNGV. The CDR3 has 13 amino acids.

The chain uses TRBV10-3 and TRBJ2-2; TRBD1 might be the D (5 bases). The germline CDR1 and CDR2 sequences are ENHRY and SYGVKD. The CDR3 sequence is 14 residues long. The V end was cut by 2 bases, the J end by 1 base, with 5 bases between. The DNA for the CDR3 is TGTGCCATCAGTGAGACAGGGAACACCGGGGAGCTGTTTTTT. Protein sequence: CAISETGNTGELFF.

This clone appeared a few times. The rearrangement uses TRBV2 and TRBJ1-4; no firm D call. CDR1 and CDR2 from the germline V gene are SNHLY and FYNNEI. The CDR3 is made up of 14 amino acids. Trimming removed 7 bases from V and 8 bases from J, with 17 bases in between. The CDR3 protein is CASTFGRPMEKLFF. The CDR3 nucleotides are TGTGCCAGCACTTTTGGCCGCCCAATGGAAAAACTGTTTTTT.

The genes are TRBV6-6 and TRBJ1-2; D is ambiguous. Germline CDR1 is MNHNY and CDR2 is SVGAGI (reference sequence). This CDR3 is built from 15 residues. V shed 2 bases and J shed 5 bases, with 15 bases lying between them. The CDR3 sequence is CASSYGRATQYGYTF. CDR3 DNA sequence: TGTGCCAGCAGTTACGGGAGGGCCACCCAATATGGCTACACCTTC.

The chain combines TRBV5-5 with TRBJ1-4; TRBD1 matches at 12 bases. Germline V gene data show CDR1 as SGHKS and CDR2 as YYEKEE (reference sequence). The CDR3 covers 15 residues. After removal of 3 bases from V and 8 bases from J, the junction contained 5 bases not matched to a gene. CDR3 protein: CASSSRGQGAEKLFF. The CDR3 region has the DNA TGTGCCAGCAGCTCCAGGGGACAGGGGGCGGAAAAACTGTTTTTT.

The J gene is TRBJ2-2, the V gene TRBV2, with no clear D. This CDR3 comprises 14 residues. Deletions cut 4 bases from V and 0 bases from J, with 6 bases between. Looked up from germline, CDR1 is SNHLY and CDR2 is FYNNEI. The CDR3 nucleotides read TGTGCCAGCAGTGGGCCCCCGAACACCGGGGAGCTGTTTTTT. Translation: CASSGPPNTGELFF. The full variable domain, its missing parts supplied by reference TRBV2 and TRBJ2-2, is EPEVTQTPSHQVTQMGQEVILRCVPISNHLYFYWYRQILGQKVEFLVSFYNNEISEKSEIFDDQFSVERPDGSNFTLKIRSTKLEDSAMYFCASSGPPNTGELFFGEGSRLTVL.

The chain couples TRBV30 to TRBJ1-5, with D unresolved. Germline V gene sequence: CDR1 GTSNPN, CDR2 SVGIG (reference sequence). V dropped 4 bases and J dropped 0 bases, with 25 bases sitting between them. The CDR3 totals 19 residues. CDR3: CAWTHRGGEVPFSNQPQHF. The DNA for the CDR3 is TGTGCCTGGACTCACAGAGGCGGGGAAGTACCCTTTAGCAATCAGCCCCAGCATTTT.

This clone was counted between two and nine times. This rearrangement joins TRBV12-5 to TRBJ1-5; maybe TRBD1 (5 bases). The CDR3 consists of 14 residues. Deletions cut 2 bases from V and 2 bases from J, with 7 bases between. The germline V gene has CDR1 LGHNT and CDR2 FRNRAP. CDR3 nucleotide sequence: TGTGCTAGTGGTTTGAGCAGGGGCAATCAGCCCCAGCATTTT. Translation gives CASGLSRGNQPQHF.

This sequence joins TRBV7-9 and TRBJ1-2, with 10 nucleotides matching TRBD1. The J segment lost 6 bases and the V segment lost 4 bases, leaving 2 bases of the junction unmatched. Germline V gene sequence: CDR1 SEHNR, CDR2 FQNEAQ (reference sequence). CDR3 length equals 13 residues. The CDR3 DNA is TGTGCCAGCAGCTCCGGGACAGGGGATGGCTACACCTTC. Protein sequence: CASSSGTGDGYTF.

This clone appeared a single time. This sequence joins TRBV4-2 and TRBJ1-5; D gene unclear. The germline V gene encodes CDR1 LGHNA and CDR2 YNFKEQ. Trimming took 0 bases from V and 4 from J, leaving 13 bases between them. This CDR3 is 16 amino acids long. The chain's CDR3 is CASSQDGRFRNQPQHF. The CDR3 coding sequence is TGTGCCAGCAGCCAAGATGGCAGATTTCGAAATCAGCCCCAGCATTTT.

The chain couples TRBV6-6 to TRBJ2-7; TRBD1 matches at 8 bases. With 5 bases clipped from V and 6 bases from J, the junction kept 6 bases outside the gene matches. CDR3 length: 13 amino acids. Germline CDR1 MNHNY, CDR2 SVGAGI (reference sequence). The CDR3, as DNA: TGTGCCAGCAGTGAGGACAGGGTCGGCGAGCAGTACTTC. This sequence encodes CASSEDRVGEQYF.

This clone was seen once. The rearrangement links TRBV6-5 to TRBJ1-6; D might be TRBD1 (5 bases). Germline CDR1 MNHEY, CDR2 SVGAGI. Deletions cut 5 bases from V and 6 bases from J, with 8 bases between. The CDR3 runs 13 residues. As DNA, the CDR3 is TGTGCCAGCAGTCAAAGGGGTAATTCACCCCTCCACTTT. Residues: CASSQRGNSPLHF.